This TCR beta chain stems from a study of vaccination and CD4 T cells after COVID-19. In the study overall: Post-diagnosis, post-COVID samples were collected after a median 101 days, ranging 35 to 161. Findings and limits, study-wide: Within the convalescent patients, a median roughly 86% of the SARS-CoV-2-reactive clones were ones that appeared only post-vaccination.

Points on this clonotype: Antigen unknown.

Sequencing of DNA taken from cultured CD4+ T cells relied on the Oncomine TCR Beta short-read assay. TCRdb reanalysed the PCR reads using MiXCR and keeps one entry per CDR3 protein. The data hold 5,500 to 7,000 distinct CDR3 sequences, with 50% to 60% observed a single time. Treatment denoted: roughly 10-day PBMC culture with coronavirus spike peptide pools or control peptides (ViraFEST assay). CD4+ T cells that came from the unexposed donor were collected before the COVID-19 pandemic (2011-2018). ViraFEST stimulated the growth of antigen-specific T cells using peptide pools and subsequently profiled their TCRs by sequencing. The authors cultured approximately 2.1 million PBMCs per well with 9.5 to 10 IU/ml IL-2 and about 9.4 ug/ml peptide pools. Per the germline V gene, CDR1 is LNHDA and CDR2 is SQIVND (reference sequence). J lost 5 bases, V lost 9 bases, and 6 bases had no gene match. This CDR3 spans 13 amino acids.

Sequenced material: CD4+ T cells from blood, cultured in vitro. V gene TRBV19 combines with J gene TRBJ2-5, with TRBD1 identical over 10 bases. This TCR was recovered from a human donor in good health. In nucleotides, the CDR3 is TGTGCCAGCCGGGACAGGGGCGTGGAGACCCAGTACTTC. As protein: CASRDRGVETQYF.